Each of the 15 T cell receptor beta chains below was sequenced from the same sample in a study of T cell responses to AZD1222 COVID-19 vaccine. Assay used: immunoSEQ multiplex PCR; TCRdb lists only in-frame clones, some missing. Altogether over 100,000 clones are present, about 87% being singletons, with the ten largest covering 8% to 9%. Sequenced material: peripheral blood, taken on day 0 of AZD1222 vaccination. The receptors come from an adult in good health.

The chain links TRBV27 to TRBJ2-7, with D perhaps TRBD1 (6 bases). The CDR3 sequence is 14 residues long. CDR1 and CDR2 (germline): MNHEY, SMNVEV (reference sequence). Trimming removed 2 bases at V and 2 bases at J, with 10 bases between. CDR3 sequence: CASSLTNRAYEQYF. As DNA, the CDR3 is TGTGCCAGCAGTTTAACGAACAGGGCCTACGAGCAGTACTTC.

This clone was seen a single time. The rearrangement uses TRBV6-5 and TRBJ2-4; D ambiguous. The V end was cut by 2 bases, the J end by 0 bases, with 5 bases between. The CDR3 consists of 14 residues. CDR1 MNHEY and CDR2 SVGAGI come from the germline V gene. Here the CDR3 reads CASSYGLAKNIQYF. DNA of the CDR3: TGTGCCAGCAGTTACGGCCTAGCCAAAAACATTCAGTACTTC.

V gene TRBV27 combines with J gene TRBJ1-1; no clear D gene. This CDR3 has 13 residues. Looked up from germline, CDR1 is MNHEY and CDR2 is SMNVEV (reference sequence). Trimming took 3 bases from V and 1 from J, leaving 6 bases between them. CDR3 region: CASSFTGNTEAFF. The CDR3 DNA sequence: TGTGCCAGCAGTTTTACGGGGAACACTGAAGCTTTCTTT.

The chain uses TRBV7-2 and TRBJ1-2; D gene unclear. Germline CDR1 SGHTA, CDR2 FQGNSA. This CDR3 is 13 amino acids long. V gave up 2 bases and J gave up 3 bases, with 7 bases separating them. The CDR3 DNA reads as TGTGCCAGCAGCTTACGGCGGGACTATGGCTACACCTTC. Its translation: CASSLRRDYGYTF.

V and J are TRBV2 and TRBJ1-5; a possible D gene is TRBD1 (5 bases). The CDR3 spans 12 residues. In germline, CDR1 is SNHLY, CDR2 FYNNEI. The V end lost 8 bases, the J end lost 6 bases, and 11 bases lay between the germline ends. The CDR3 nucleotides are TGTGCCAGCGCGCAGGGCATTCAGCCCCAGCATTTT. Translation gives CASAQGIQPQHF.

The chain recombines TRBV28 with TRBJ2-3, with D perhaps assigned TRBD1 or TRBD2 (5 bases each). CDR3 length: 15 amino acids. Germline V gene data show CDR1 as MDHEN and CDR2 as SYDVKM. Trimming removed 3 bases at V and 2 bases at J, with 12 bases between. Written as DNA, the CDR3 is TGTGCCAGCAGTTTGTCGGGACGGTACACAGATACGCAGTATTTT. Encoded protein: CASSLSGRYTDTQYF.

The CDR3 DNA is TGTGCCAGCAGCGATACTAGCGGGGGAGATACGCAGTATTTT. Residues: CASSDTSGGDTQYF. The V and J genes are TRBV6-6 and TRBJ2-3, with 11 positions matching TRBD2. J was trimmed by 5 bases and V by 6 bases; bases with no gene match: 4. The CDR3 loop spans 14 amino acids. The V gene's germline CDR1 is MNHNY and CDR2 SVGAGI (reference sequence).

This chain uses TRBV19 with TRBJ1-3; TRBD1 matches at 8 bases. The length of the CDR3 is 18 residues. Germline trimming cut 3 bases from V and 0 bases from J; bases unmatched to any gene: 10. Germline-derived CDR1 and CDR2 are LNHDA and SQIVND (reference sequence). CDR3 protein: CASSIGQGHRSSGNTIYF. CDR3 coding DNA: TGTGCCAGTAGTATTGGACAGGGCCACAGATCCTCTGGAAACACCATATATTTT.

This chain links TRBV7-9 with TRBJ2-5; D is unclear. CDR3 length: 12 residues. The V and J ends lost 0 bases and 5 bases respectively, with 4 bases between them. In germline, CDR1 is SEHNR, CDR2 FQNEAQ (reference sequence). CDR3 in amino acids: CASSLAVETQYF. CDR3 sequence (DNA): TGTGCCAGCAGCTTAGCGGTGGAGACCCAGTACTTC.

This clone is a singleton in its sample. The V and J genes are TRBV14 and TRBJ1-6, with no clear D. V was cut by 4 bases and J by 7 bases, with 11 bases left in between. Germline CDR1 and CDR2: SGHDN and FVKESK. The length of the CDR3 is 14 residues. CDR3 residues: CASSPVDRNSPLHF. The CDR3 coding sequence is TGTGCCAGCAGCCCAGTAGACCGAAATTCACCCCTCCACTTT.

The chain uses TRBV28 and TRBJ1-1; D unclear. Germline assignment: CDR1 MDHEN and CDR2 SYDVKM. There are 11 residues in the CDR3. With 3 bases removed from V and 7 bases from J, the gap between germline ends came to 6 bases. In DNA form, the CDR3 reads TGTGCCAGCAGTTTCAGGTTTGAAGCTTTCTTT. Protein sequence: CASSFRFEAFF.

The table lists this clone with a count of one. The V gene is TRBV19, the J gene TRBJ2-5, with D possibly matching TRBD2 (6 bases). The CDR3 loop spans 15 amino acids. V was clipped by 6 bases and J by 1 base, with 15 bases between them. Per the germline V gene, CDR1 is LNHDA and CDR2 is SQIVND (reference sequence). CDR3 residues: CASRVNGGVQETQYF. In DNA, the CDR3 is TGTGCCAGTAGGGTCAACGGCGGGGTCCAAGAGACCCAGTACTTC.

The chain couples TRBV14 to TRBJ1-3; D may be TRBD1 (6 bases). CDR3 length: 15 amino acids. Per the germline V gene, CDR1 is SGHDN and CDR2 is FVKESK. V was pared by 6 bases and J by 0 bases, with 12 bases between. CDR3 protein: CASSRWTVSGNTIYF. CDR3 bases: TGTGCCAGCAGTCGATGGACAGTCTCTGGAAACACCATATATTTT. Looking up the rest from reference TRBV14 and TRBJ1-3 gives the full variable domain: EAGVTQFPSHSVIEKGQTVTLRCDPISGHDNLYWYRRVMGKEIKFLLHFVKESKQDESGMPNNRFLAERTGGTYSTLKVQPAELEDSGVYFCASSRWTVSGNTIYFGEGSWLTVV.

The CDR3, as DNA: TGTGCCAGCAGCGTCGGGACTAGCGGTTTTACAGATACGCAGTATTTT. Its translation: CASSVGTSGFTDTQYF. This chain connects TRBV11-2 to TRBJ2-3; TRBD2 matches at 11 bases. The trim removed 5 bases at V and 3 bases at J, leaving 7 bases unmatched. The CDR3 is 16 amino acids. Germline values: CDR1 SGHAT, CDR2 FQNNGV.

CDR3 nucleotide sequence: TGTGCCAGCAGCGCCGGTCCAGGGGACGTGGGACAGCCCCAGCATTTT. Translated: CASSAGPGDVGQPQHF. The chain couples TRBV9 to TRBJ1-5, with D perhaps matching TRBD1 (6 bases). Trimming pared 3 bases from V and 7 bases from J, leaving 20 bases between. Germline CDR1 is SGDLS and CDR2 is YYNGEE. This CDR3 spans 16 amino acids.